This T cell receptor (beta chain) was observed in a study of beta chain features in type 1 diabetes. To note about this clone: Its target is not known.

The CDR3 has 13 amino acids. V dropped 0 bases and J dropped 8 bases, with 8 bases sitting between them. Germline CDR1 and CDR2: SGHNT and YENEEA. Every isolated RNA sample was fully reverse transcribed, so sequencing captured expressed TCRB transcripts. The protocol was immunoSEQ multiplex PCR, while the TCRdb copy is restricted to in-frame clones and leaves out a portion. The repertoire holds hundreds of thousands of clones, with approximately 14% as singletons. Findings and limits, study-wide: All four CD4+ subsets of Type 1 diabetes patients contained TCRB CDR3s that were moderately but significantly shorter.

The TCR sequence derives from a man aged 25 to 40 in good health. The specimen was central memory CD4+ T cells from blood. This sequence joins TRBV11-3 and TRBJ2-1; D perhaps matches TRBD1 (6 bases). CDR3 sequence: CASSLEQGYEQFF. The CDR3 nucleotides read TGTGCCAGCAGCTTAGAGCAGGGGTATGAGCAGTTCTTC.